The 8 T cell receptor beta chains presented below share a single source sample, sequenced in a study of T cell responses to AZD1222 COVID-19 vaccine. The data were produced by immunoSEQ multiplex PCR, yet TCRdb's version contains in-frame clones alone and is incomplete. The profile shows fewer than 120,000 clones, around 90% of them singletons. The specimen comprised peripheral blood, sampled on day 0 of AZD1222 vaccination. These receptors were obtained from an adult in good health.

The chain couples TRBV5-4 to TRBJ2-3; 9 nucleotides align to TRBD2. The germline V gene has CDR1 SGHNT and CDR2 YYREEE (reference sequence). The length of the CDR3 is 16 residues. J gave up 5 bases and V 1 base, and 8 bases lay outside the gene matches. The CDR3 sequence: CASSLRLAGIVDTQYF. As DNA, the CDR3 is TGTGCCAGCAGCTTGCGGCTAGCGGGGATTGTAGATACGCAGTATTTT.

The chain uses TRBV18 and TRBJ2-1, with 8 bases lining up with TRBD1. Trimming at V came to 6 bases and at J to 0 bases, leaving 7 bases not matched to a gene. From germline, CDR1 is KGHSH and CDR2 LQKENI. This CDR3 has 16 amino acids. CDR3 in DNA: TGTGCCAGCTCGGAGACAGGGGCCAGCTCCTACAATGAGCAGTTCTTC. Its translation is CASSETGASSYNEQFF.

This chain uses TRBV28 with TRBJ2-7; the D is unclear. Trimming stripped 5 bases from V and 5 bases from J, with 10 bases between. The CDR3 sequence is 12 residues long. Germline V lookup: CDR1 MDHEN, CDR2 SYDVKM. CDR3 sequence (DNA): TGTGCCAGCAGTCTGCCTGGGGACGAGCAGTACTTC. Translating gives CASSLPGDEQYF.

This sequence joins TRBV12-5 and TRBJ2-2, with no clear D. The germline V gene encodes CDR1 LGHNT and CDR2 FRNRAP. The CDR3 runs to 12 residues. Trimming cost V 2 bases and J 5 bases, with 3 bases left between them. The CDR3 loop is CASGLSTGELFF. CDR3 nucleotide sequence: TGTGCTAGTGGTTTGTCTACCGGGGAGCTGTTTTTT.

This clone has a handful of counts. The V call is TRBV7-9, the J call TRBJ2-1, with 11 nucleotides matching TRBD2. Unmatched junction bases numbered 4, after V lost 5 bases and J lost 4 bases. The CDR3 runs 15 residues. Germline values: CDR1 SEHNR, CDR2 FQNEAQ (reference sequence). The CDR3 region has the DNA TGTGCCAGCAGCCCCGGACTAGCGGGTTACAATGAGCAGTTCTTC. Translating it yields CASSPGLAGYNEQFF.

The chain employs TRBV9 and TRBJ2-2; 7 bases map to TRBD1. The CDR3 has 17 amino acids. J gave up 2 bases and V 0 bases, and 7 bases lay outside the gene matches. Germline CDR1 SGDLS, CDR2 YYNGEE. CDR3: CASSVARTGVNTGELFF. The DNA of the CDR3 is TGTGCCAGCAGCGTAGCGAGGACAGGAGTCAACACCGGGGAGCTGTTTTTT.

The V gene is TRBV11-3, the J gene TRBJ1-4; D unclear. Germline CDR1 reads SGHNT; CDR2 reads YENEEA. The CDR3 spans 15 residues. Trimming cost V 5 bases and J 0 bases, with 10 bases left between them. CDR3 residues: CASSPRSATNEKLFF. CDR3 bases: TGTGCCAGCAGCCCCCGGAGTGCAACTAATGAAAAACTGTTTTTT.

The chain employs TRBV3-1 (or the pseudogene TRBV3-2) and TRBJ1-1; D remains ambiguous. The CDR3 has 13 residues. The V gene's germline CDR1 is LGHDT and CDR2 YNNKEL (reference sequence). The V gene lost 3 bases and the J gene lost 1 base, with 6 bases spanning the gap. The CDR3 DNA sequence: TGTGCCAGCAGCCAGCGGACGAACACTGAAGCTTTCTTT. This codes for CASSQRTNTEAFF.